Shown below are 27 T cell receptor beta chains from a single sample sequenced in a study of PD-1 blockade in classical Hodgkin lymphoma. Measured with immunoSEQ multiplex PCR; TCRdb has only the in-frame clones, and not every one. The sample contains 50,000 or so clones, about 80% of which appear only once. Indicated time point: cycle 4 day 1 (C4D1), after less than 7 weeks of nivolumab. Every one of the patients relapsed after autologous stem cell transplantation (brentuximab vedotin exposure was variable). The sample here was peripheral blood mononuclear cells (PBMCs), taken before the fourth cycle of nivolumab. The receptors come from a human donor with classical Hodgkin lymphoma.

The genes are TRBV28 and TRBJ2-2, with 12 nucleotides matching TRBD2. J was trimmed by 7 bases and V by 7 bases; bases with no gene match: 7. In germline, CDR1 is MDHEN, CDR2 SYDVKM. This CDR3 is 15 amino acids long. Here the CDR3 reads CASTPGLAGVGELFF. CDR3 DNA: TGTGCCAGCACCCCGGGACTAGCGGGTGTCGGGGAGCTGTTTTTT.

This clone was recorded only once. The chain recombines TRBV5-1 with TRBJ2-3; D may be TRBD2 (7 bases). The V end was cut by 7 bases, the J end by 1 base, with 16 bases between. The CDR3 has 15 residues. Germline V gene sequence: CDR1 SGHRS, CDR2 YFSETQ. The CDR3 DNA follows: TGCGCCAGCTTACGGGGGGCCGAAGGCACAGATACGCAGTATTTT. As protein: CASLRGAEGTDTQYF.

Comments on this clone: This same CDR3 is encoded by further DNA sequences in the sample. The chain links TRBV5-6 to TRBJ1-1; D is unclear. CDR1 is SGHDT, CDR2 YYEEEE, per germline. Between the trimmed V and J ends, which lost 0 bases and 1 base, there was a span of 4 bases. The CDR3 sequence is 13 residues long. The CDR3 sequence: CASSLGRNTEAFF. The CDR3 DNA follows: TGTGCCAGCAGCTTGGGGCGGAACACTGAAGCTTTCTTT.

In DNA, the CDR3 is TGTGCCAGCAGCCCCGTAGCGGGAGTACGCACCGGGGAGCTGTTTTTT. This translates into CASSPVAGVRTGELFF. The V and J genes are TRBV9 and TRBJ2-2; 9 nucleotides align to TRBD2. This CDR3 comprises 16 residues. Germline V lookup: CDR1 SGDLS, CDR2 YYNGEE. V lost 4 bases to trimming and J lost 4 bases; unmatched junction nucleotides: 8.

The chain couples TRBV6-5 to TRBJ2-7; 7 positions agree with TRBD1. Looked up from germline, CDR1 is MNHEY and CDR2 is SVGAGI. There are 13 residues in the CDR3. Trimming removed 5 bases from V and 5 bases from J; junction bases left unmatched: 6. CDR3 nucleotide sequence: TGTGCCAGCAGTCCCCCAGGGGGAAACGAGCAGTACTTC. Translating gives CASSPPGGNEQYF.

The V and J genes are TRBV7-8 and TRBJ2-7, with 9 bases fitting TRBD2. Germline values: CDR1 SGHVS, CDR2 FQNEAQ. V was clipped by 0 bases and J by 3 bases; unmatched bases: 6. The CDR3 contains 16 residues. The CDR3 sequence: CASSLALISGSYEQYF. In nucleotides, the CDR3 is TGTGCCAGCAGCTTAGCGCTGATTAGCGGGAGCTACGAGCAGTACTTC. The entire variable domain, with the rest obtained from reference TRBV7-8 and TRBJ2-7, is as follows: GAGVSQSPRYKVAKRGQDVALRCDPISGHVSLFWYQQALGQGPEFLTYFQNEAQLDKSGLPSDRFFAERPEGSVSTLKIQRTQQEDSAVYLCASSLALISGSYEQYFGPGTRLTVT.

This clone turned up a few times. The chain combines TRBV27 with TRBJ1-2; D perhaps matches TRBD1 (5 bases). CDR3 size: 13 residues. CDR1 is MNHEY and CDR2 is SMNVEV in the germline V gene (reference sequence). The V gene lost 3 bases and the J gene lost 5 bases, with 10 bases spanning the gap. The CDR3 sequence is CASSFARAYGYTF. The DNA of the CDR3 is TGTGCCAGCAGTTTCGCCAGGGCTTATGGCTACACCTTC.

This rearrangement joins TRBV6-1 to TRBJ1-2; D not certain. The germline V and J ends were trimmed by 1 base and 4 bases, with 10 bases remaining between them. The CDR3 covers 14 residues. Germline CDR1 MNHNS, CDR2 SASEGT. The CDR3 loop is CASSEEGTSYGYTF. The DNA of the CDR3 is TGTGCCAGCAGTGAAGAGGGTACCAGCTATGGCTACACCTTC.

The V call is TRBV7-9, the J call TRBJ2-1; 12 bases fit TRBD2. The ends lost 4 bases at V and 11 bases at J; junction bases unmatched: 18. The CDR3 is made up of 18 amino acids. Germline CDR1 SEHNR, CDR2 FQNEAQ (reference sequence). In nucleotides, the CDR3 is TGTGCCAGCAGCTCCTTTTCCCTACTAGCGGGAGGTCCTGGGAAGCAGTTCTTC. It yields the protein CASSSFSLLAGGPGKQFF.

This clone was observed a few times. This sequence joins TRBV30 and TRBJ2-5; D remains unclear. Germline CDR1 and CDR2: GTSNPN and SVGIG (reference sequence). The CDR3 length is 15 residues. Between the trimmed V and J ends, which lost 0 bases and 3 bases, there was a span of 14 bases. DNA for the CDR3: TGTGCCTGGAGTGTACAGAATTTTGCGGAAGAGACCCAGTACTTC. Translating it yields CAWSVQNFAEETQYF.

The rearrangement joins TRBV16 to TRBJ1-6; the D gene is possibly TRBD1 (6 bases). The V end lost 0 bases, the J end lost 7 bases, and 10 bases lay between the germline ends. CDR3 length: 15 residues. Per the germline V gene, CDR1 is KGHSY and CDR2 is FQNENV. CDR3 protein: CASSQSPGANSPLHF. The CDR3, as DNA: TGTGCCAGCAGCCAATCGCCAGGGGCGAATTCACCCCTCCACTTT.

The rearrangement uses TRBV7-9 and TRBJ2-5; TRBD2 matches 8 bases. The CDR3 is 16 residues long. Germline V gene lookup returns CDR1 SEHNR and CDR2 FQNEAQ (reference sequence). The V and J ends lost 5 bases and 7 bases, in that order; junction bases with no gene match: 15. This CDR3 reads CASSQDGAGGLGTQYF. Here the CDR3 DNA reads TGTGCCAGCAGCCAAGATGGCGCGGGGGGATTGGGGACCCAGTACTTC. Full variable domain (remainder filled in from reference TRBV7-9 and TRBJ2-5): DTGVSQNPRHKITKRGQNVTFRCDPISEHNRLYWYRQTLGQGPEFLTYFQNEAQLEKSRLLSDRFSAERPKGSFSTLEIQRTEQGDSAMYLCASSQDGAGGLGTQYFGPGTRLLVL.

V usage is TRBV7-3 and J usage is TRBJ2-2; no reliable D call. Germline values: CDR1 SGHTA, CDR2 FQGTGA. V was shortened by 2 bases and J by 6 bases, with 7 bases between the two germline ends. This CDR3 is built from 13 residues. The CDR3 loop is CASSLAASGELFF. The CDR3 DNA sequence: TGTGCCAGCAGCTTAGCCGCGTCCGGGGAGCTGTTTTTT.

The V call is TRBV6-1, the J call TRBJ1-3; D might be TRBD1 (5 bases). The CDR3 covers 15 residues. Germline lookup yields CDR1 MNHNS and CDR2 SASEGT. Deletions cut 4 bases from V and 0 bases from J, with 10 bases between. Here the CDR3 DNA reads TGTGCCAGCAGTGGGGGACGGAGCTCTGGAAACACCATATATTTT. Translated: CASSGGRSSGNTIYF.

A remark on this clone: Sequence at one end of the junction differs from germline and may be a read error. The V and J genes are TRBV7-7 and TRBJ2-6, with D uncertain. This CDR3 spans 16 amino acids. The germline gives CDR1 SSHAT, CDR2 FNYEAQ (reference sequence). The CDR3 reads CASSCVATKSGQRPDF. CDR3 DNA sequence: TGTGCCAGCAGCTGCGTGGCCACAAAGTCGGGCCAACGTCCTGACTTC.

V is TRBV4-2 and J is TRBJ2-1; no definite D call. This CDR3 is 15 amino acids long. V lost 0 bases to trimming and J lost 8 bases, with 14 bases between them. From germline, CDR1 is LGHNA and CDR2 YNFKEQ. The DNA for the CDR3 is TGTGCCAGCAGCCAAGAAGTCAAGAGTTTCCATGAGCAGTTCTTC. Protein: CASSQEVKSFHEQFF.

The gene calls are TRBV15 and TRBJ2-1; D unclear. The germline V gene encodes CDR1 LNHNV and CDR2 YYDKDF (reference sequence). This CDR3 spans 13 amino acids. V dropped 7 bases and J dropped 0 bases, with 7 bases sitting between them. This chain's CDR3 is CATTPDSYNEQFF. The CDR3, as DNA: TGTGCCACCACCCCGGACTCCTACAATGAGCAGTTCTTC.

This clone was counted ten times or more. The chain couples TRBV5-5 to TRBJ2-4; D remains unclear. This CDR3 comprises 13 residues. V lost 0 bases and J 5 bases, leaving 6 bases between the germline ends. The germline CDR1 and CDR2 sequences are SGHKS and YYEKEE (reference sequence). CDR3 bases: TGTGCCAGCAGCTTGGAGATAGAAAACATTCAGTACTTC. As protein: CASSLEIENIQYF.

The V call is TRBV19, the J call TRBJ1-4, with a possible D match to TRBD1 (5 bases). Per germline, CDR1 LNHDA and CDR2 SQIVND (reference sequence). V shed 8 bases and J shed 4 bases, with 17 bases lying between them. The CDR3 has 15 residues. This CDR3 is CASSTRQSINEKLFF. The CDR3 nucleotides read TGTGCCAGTTCCACTAGACAGTCTATTAATGAAAAACTGTTTTTT.

For the CDR3, the DNA is TGTGCCAGCTCACCACGGAGGGGCTATCAGCCCCAGCATTTT. Amino acids: CASSPRRGYQPQHF. The chain links TRBV18 to TRBJ1-5; the D gene is possibly TRBD1 (5 bases). Trimming left V 1 base short and J 5 bases short, with 9 bases between. The CDR3 length is 14 residues. Germline CDR1 is KGHSH and CDR2 is LQKENI.

The chain uses TRBV28 and TRBJ1-2; D gene unclear. There are 13 residues in the CDR3. CDR1 is MDHEN and CDR2 is SYDVKM in the germline V gene. V shed 2 bases and J shed 4 bases, with 8 bases lying between them. CDR3 nucleotides: TGTGCCAGCAGTTTAATAAGGTTCTATGGCTACACCTTC. Protein product: CASSLIRFYGYTF.

The V gene is TRBV4-1, the J gene TRBJ2-1, with D unclear. CDR3 length: 14 residues. Germline CDR1 MGHRA, CDR2 YSYEKL. V lost 2 bases to trimming and J lost 6 bases, with 11 bases between them. CDR3 amino acids: CASSQPKHSNEQFF. Here the CDR3 DNA reads TGCGCCAGCAGCCAACCCAAGCACTCCAATGAGCAGTTCTTC.

This clone was observed once. The V gene is TRBV5-4, the J gene TRBJ2-5, with D unresolved. Trimming left V 2 bases short and J 2 bases short, with 10 bases between. The CDR3 runs 14 residues. Germline assignment: CDR1 SGHNT and CDR2 YYREEE (reference sequence). Here the CDR3 DNA reads TGTGCCAGCAGCTTCAGCACGCAACAAGAGACCCAGTACTTC. It specifies CASSFSTQQETQYF.

The chain couples TRBV2 to TRBJ1-1, with D possibly matching TRBD1 (5 bases). The CDR3 has 14 amino acids. Trimming cost V 6 bases and J 1 base, with 12 bases left between them. Germline values: CDR1 SNHLY, CDR2 FYNNEI. The CDR3 loop reads CASRVVTGNTEAFF. CDR3 sequence (DNA): TGTGCCAGCAGAGTAGTTACAGGGAACACTGAAGCTTTCTTT. Supplemented by reference TRBV2 and TRBJ1-1, the full variable domain reads EPEVTQTPSHQVTQMGQEVILRCVPISNHLYFYWYRQILGQKVEFLVSFYNNEISEKSEIFDDQFSVERPDGSNFTLKIRSTKLEDSAMYFCASRVVTGNTEAFFGQGTRLTVV.

This clone has a single count. The DNA for the CDR3 is TGTGCCAGCAGTGGGCAGATTGCCAAAAACATTCAGTACTTC. As protein: CASSGQIAKNIQYF. The chain is built from TRBV6-1 and TRBJ2-4; D remains unclear. The V gene lost 4 bases and the J gene lost 1 base, with 8 bases spanning the gap. Germline CDR1 is MNHNS and CDR2 is SASEGT. This CDR3 region has 14 residues.

This sequence joins TRBV27 and TRBJ1-5, with no clear D. The ends were cut back, 0 bases at V and 7 bases at J, with 19 bases in the middle. Germline loops: CDR1 MNHEY, CDR2 SMNVEV (reference sequence). This CDR3 has 17 amino acids. The CDR3 region is CASSLSAGRGYGQPQHF. DNA for the CDR3: TGTGCCAGCAGTTTATCAGCCGGGAGAGGTTACGGGCAGCCCCAGCATTTT.

The CDR3 spells CASSLAWTGKGGYTF. The CDR3, as DNA: TGTGCCAGCAGCTTAGCCTGGACAGGGAAGGGTGGCTACACCTTC. The rearrangement joins TRBV7-8 to TRBJ1-2; TRBD1 matches 8 bases. This CDR3 has 15 amino acids. Germline V lookup: CDR1 SGHVS, CDR2 FQNEAQ. V dropped 0 bases and J dropped 7; count of bases not matched to a gene: 7. Combining the CDR3 with reference TRBV7-8 and TRBJ1-2 gives the whole variable domain GAGVSQSPRYKVAKRGQDVALRCDPISGHVSLFWYQQALGQGPEFLTYFQNEAQLDKSGLPSDRFFAERPEGSVSTLKIQRTQQEDSAVYLCASSLAWTGKGGYTFGSGTRLTVV.